The clone carrying this TCR beta chain was recorded at least ten times. Using unique molecular identifiers, the investigators prepared the TCRbeta library. Each CDR3 protein gets one entry after TCRdb re-called the PCR reads with MiXCR. This table holds about 120,000 distinct CDR3 sequences, approximately 10% found once. This CDR3 comprises 14 residues. The germline CDR1 and CDR2 sequences are SGHTA and FQGNSA. V lost 1 base to trimming and J lost 2 bases, with 8 bases between them. The data stem from a study of T-cell reconstitution after alpha-beta-depleted transplantation in children. This specimen consisted of PBMCs from the stem cell graft donor, obtained from the stem cell graft. The chain couples TRBV7-2 to TRBJ1-1, with D possibly TRBD1 on 5 matching bases. This clonotype originated in a human donor who donated a stem cell graft to a child with acute lymphoblastic leukemia. Written as DNA, the CDR3 is TGTGCCAGCAGCTTAGGGGGGACCAACACTGAAGCTTTCTTT. Translation gives CASSLGGTNTEAFF.